Given below is one T cell receptor beta chain in context. Original processing methods: Reference gene primer amplification yielded estimated nucleated cell counts. TCRdb's table, derived via immunoSEQ multiplex PCR, lists solely in-frame clones and lacks some. For V, J and clone size, that table is used; D and trimming come from the DNA. In the table there are roughly 220,000 clones, 85% to 90% of which are singletons. Cohort allocation depended upon clinical history that participants reported. These data originate in a study of blood T cell repertoires in COVID-19. The CDR3 has 14 amino acids. The germline V and J ends were trimmed by 3 bases and 0 bases, with 7 bases remaining between them. The germline V gene has CDR1 MRHNA and CDR2 SNTAGT.

The sample taken for sequencing was PBMCs or T cells enriched from blood (not recorded which). The receptor comes from a woman aged 45-65 years with acute COVID-19. This sequence joins TRBV6-4 and TRBJ2-3; D might be TRBD1 (6 bases). In DNA, the CDR3 is TGTGCCAGCAGTGATGGACAGAGCACAGATACGCAGTATTTT. Its protein is CASSDGQSTDTQYF.